These 18 T cell receptor beta chains originate from one sample sequenced in a study of beta chain features in type 1 diabetes. Sequenced material consisted of expressed TCRB transcripts (all of the isolated RNA was reverse transcribed). Profiled with immunoSEQ multiplex PCR; TCRdb holds only in-frame clones, not every one. The table records some 180,000 clones, roughly an eighth of them present only once. Sequenced material: central memory CD4+ T cells from blood. The receptors here all came from a woman between 18 and 30 years old in good health.

This chain links TRBV4-3 with TRBJ2-3; maybe TRBD1 (6 bases). The CDR3 covers 17 residues. Trimming shortened V by 8 bases and J by 6 bases, and 27 bases separated the two germline ends. The germline V gene encodes CDR1 LGHNA and CDR2 YSLEER. CDR3 sequence reads: CASGGRGPSGVFDTQYF. The CDR3 DNA is TGCGCCAGCGGGGGCCGGGGACCATCGGGTGTGTTTGATACGCAGTATTTT.

The rearrangement links TRBV6-1 to TRBJ2-1, with D maybe TRBD2 (7 bases). This CDR3 is built from 13 residues. Trimming removed 7 bases at V and 9 bases at J, with 16 bases between. CDR1 and CDR2 from the germline V gene are MNHNS and SASEGT. The CDR3 loop reads CASNQQGGGEQFF. The CDR3 DNA reads TGTGCCAGCAACCAACAGGGAGGGGGTGAGCAGTTCTTC.

This sequence joins TRBV4-1 and TRBJ2-1; 16 positions match TRBD2. The CDR3 totals 15 residues. Germline assignment: CDR1 MGHRA and CDR2 YSYEKL. Losses at the gene ends were 4 bases for V and 7 bases for J; bases not matched to a gene: 1. DNA of the CDR3: TGCGCCAGCAGCCTGGGACTAGCGGGAGGGAATGAGCAGTTCTTC. Protein product: CASSLGLAGGNEQFF.

The chain uses TRBV30 and TRBJ2-5, with 12 positions matching TRBD2. Germline CDR1 GTSNPN, CDR2 SVGIG (reference sequence). This CDR3 spans 16 amino acids. V lost 0 bases, J lost 7 bases, and 9 bases stayed unmatched. The CDR3 is CAWSVGLAGGAGTQYF. The CDR3 nucleotides are TGTGCCTGGAGTGTTGGGCTAGCGGGAGGGGCCGGGACCCAGTACTTC.

The chain links TRBV7-9 to TRBJ2-6, with D possibly TRBD1 on 5 matching bases. The V gene lost 8 bases and the J gene lost 2 bases, with 13 bases spanning the gap. The germline CDR1 and CDR2 sequences are SEHNR and FQNEAQ (reference sequence). The CDR3 contains 15 residues. The CDR3 region is CASRLPTAGANVLTF. The DNA for the CDR3 is TGTGCCAGCCGCCTACCGACAGCTGGGGCCAACGTCCTGACTTTC.

This clone was seen a few times. J is TRBJ2-7 and V is TRBV15; possibly TRBD2 for D (5 bases). This CDR3 is built from 13 residues. V was trimmed by 5 bases and J by 5 bases, leaving 13 bases between them. Germline V gives CDR1 LNHNV, CDR2 YYDKDF (reference sequence). CDR3 nucleotide sequence: TGTGCCACCAGCCCTTGGCCTAGCAACGAGCAGTACTTC. It is translated as CATSPWPSNEQYF.

The V call is TRBV6-4, the J call TRBJ1-5; 7 bases fit TRBD1. The CDR3 totals 14 residues. Germline V gives CDR1 MRHNA, CDR2 SNTAGT. Trimming at V came to 5 bases and at J to 4 bases, leaving 5 bases not matched to a gene. This CDR3 is CASSPQGKNQPQHF. The CDR3 DNA sequence: TGTGCCAGCAGTCCACAGGGGAAGAATCAGCCCCAGCATTTT.

This clone was seen only a few times. The chain joins TRBV28 to TRBJ2-1, with a tentative D call TRBD1 (6 bases). Trimming removed 7 bases at V and 0 bases at J, with 22 bases between. This CDR3 is 18 amino acids long. Germline loops: CDR1 MDHEN, CDR2 SYDVKM. The CDR3, as DNA: TGTGCCAGCACCCGAAGGTTGGACAGTTGGAGCTCCTACAATGAGCAGTTCTTC. Its protein product is CASTRRLDSWSSYNEQFF.

The chain has TRBV30 and TRBJ2-5, with 11 bases matching TRBD2. J lost 4 bases, V lost 4 bases, and 5 bases had no gene match. Germline V gene data show CDR1 as GTSNPN and CDR2 as SVGIG (reference sequence). There are 14 residues in the CDR3. CDR3 DNA: TGTGCCTGGACCTCTGGACTAGCGGGAGAGACCCAGTACTTC. It is translated as CAWTSGLAGETQYF.

In its sample, this clone was seen a few times. V is TRBV30 and J is TRBJ1-4; the match to TRBD1 covers 7 bases. The CDR3 runs 14 residues. V was clipped by 7 bases and J by 3 bases; unmatched bases: 8. Germline V gene lookup returns CDR1 GTSNPN and CDR2 SVGIG (reference sequence). The chain's CDR3 is CASNPGTANEKLFF. CDR3 DNA: TGTGCCTCCAACCCCGGGACAGCTAATGAAAAACTGTTTTTT.

The rearrangement joins TRBV2 to TRBJ1-1; D unclear. V gave up 2 bases and J gave up 0 bases, with 13 bases separating them. Germline V gene data show CDR1 as SNHLY and CDR2 as FYNNEI. This CDR3 has 16 amino acids. The CDR3 DNA reads as TGTGCCAGCAGTGAATCGCCTAGCTACATGAACACTGAAGCTTTCTTT. The encoded protein is CASSESPSYMNTEAFF.

There are a few counts of this clone. This CDR3 is CSVVVGGDYGYTF. The CDR3 bases are TGCAGCGTTGTGGTAGGGGGCGACTATGGCTACACCTTC. The rearrangement uses TRBV29-1 and TRBJ1-2; 7 bases are shared with TRBD1. The CDR3 runs to 13 residues. J lost 3 bases, V lost 4 bases, and 5 bases had no gene match. The germline CDR1 and CDR2 sequences are SQVTM and ANQGSEA.

This chain connects TRBV9 to TRBJ1-2, with 7 nucleotides matching TRBD1. CDR3 size: 16 residues. V dropped 0 bases and J dropped 7; count of bases not matched to a gene: 12. Germline V gives CDR1 SGDLS, CDR2 YYNGEE. The CDR3 DNA sequence: TGTGCCAGCAGCGTAGCTTCGACAGGGACGCTGGGTGGCTACACCTTC. This codes for CASSVASTGTLGGYTF.

This clone was observed a few times. The rearrangement joins TRBV6-5 to TRBJ2-3; maybe TRBD2 (5 bases). This CDR3 contains 15 residues. V dropped 6 bases and J dropped 1 base, with 14 bases sitting between them. The germline CDR1 and CDR2 sequences are MNHEY and SVGAGI. CDR3 nucleotides: TGTGCCAGCAGCCCGGTGGACTCACGCACAGATACGCAGTATTTT. This encodes CASSPVDSRTDTQYF.

At least ten counts were recorded for this clone. The V gene is TRBV30, the J gene TRBJ2-3; no clear D. Trimming removed 1 base from V and 5 bases from J, with 13 bases in between. CDR1 is GTSNPN, CDR2 SVGIG, per germline (reference sequence). The CDR3 is 14 amino acids. The CDR3: CAWSGPVSGDTQYF. In DNA, the CDR3 is TGTGCCTGGAGTGGGCCCGTAAGTGGAGATACGCAGTATTTT.

The rearrangement uses TRBV19 and TRBJ1-5; D is uncertain. Germline V gene data show CDR1 as LNHDA and CDR2 as SQIVND (reference sequence). V lost 3 bases and J lost 5, with 5 bases in between. This CDR3 has 12 residues. CDR3: CASSIEHQPQHF. As DNA, the CDR3 is TGTGCCAGTAGTATTGAGCATCAGCCCCAGCATTTT.

V and J are TRBV11-1 and TRBJ1-1, with 9 positions matching TRBD1. The V gene's germline CDR1 is SGHAT and CDR2 FQDESV (reference sequence). The CDR3 totals 14 residues. V trimming: 2 bases; J trimming: 5 bases; junction bases outside the gene matches: 3. The CDR3: CASSLFGTGTEAFF. The CDR3 region has the DNA TGTGCCAGCAGCTTATTCGGGACAGGGACTGAAGCTTTCTTT.

This chain connects TRBV7-2 to TRBJ2-5; no firm D call. Germline V lookup: CDR1 SGHTA, CDR2 FQGNSA. The length of the CDR3 is 12 residues. V was cut by 5 bases and J by 2 bases, with 6 bases left in between. The CDR3: CASSRGQETQYF. In nucleotides, the CDR3 is TGTGCCAGCAGCCGAGGTCAAGAGACCCAGTACTTC.